One and the same sample provided the 12 T cell receptor beta chains below, sequenced in a study of blood T cell repertoires in COVID-19. The repertoire was sequenced with immunoSEQ multiplex PCR; TCRdb's copy has only in-frame clones and lacks some. The sample includes around 110,000 clones, about nine tenths of them seen just once. Sequences were obtained from peripheral blood. These receptors all come from a human donor with active COVID-19. The donor label of this sample is uncertain.

This chain joins TRBV29-1 and TRBJ2-7; TRBD1 aligns across 11 bases. V trimming: 4 bases; J trimming: 1 base; junction bases outside the gene matches: 6. The germline V gene has CDR1 SQVTM and CDR2 ANQGSEA. The CDR3 totals 15 residues. The DNA of the CDR3 is TGCAGCGTTGTCGTAGGGACAGGGGGTTCCTACGAGCAGTACTTC. This sequence encodes CSVVVGTGGSYEQYF.

This rearrangement joins TRBV24-1 to TRBJ2-1; the match to TRBD2 covers 9 bases. CDR3 size: 14 residues. The J segment lost 8 bases and the V segment lost 6 bases, leaving 7 bases of the junction unmatched. The germline CDR1 and CDR2 sequences are KGHDR and SFDVKD. In DNA, the CDR3 is TGTGCCACCAGTCGCGGCGGGGGGGCGGATGAGCAGTTCTTC. This encodes CATSRGGGADEQFF.

The rearrangement uses TRBV29-1 and TRBJ1-2; the match to TRBD1 covers 9 bases. Unmatched junction bases numbered 14, after V lost 3 bases and J lost 6 bases. Germline V gene lookup returns CDR1 SQVTM and CDR2 ANQGSEA. The CDR3 length is 16 residues. The CDR3 loop reads CSVEERDRAVMDGYTF. CDR3 nucleotide sequence: TGCAGCGTTGAGGAAAGGGACAGGGCGGTAATGGATGGCTACACCTTC.

The chain couples TRBV9 to TRBJ1-2; a possible D gene is TRBD1 (6 bases). CDR3 size: 15 residues. Trimming left V 0 bases short and J 5 bases short, with 14 bases between. Germline V gene data show CDR1 as SGDLS and CDR2 as YYNGEE. The DNA of the CDR3 is TGTGCCAGCAGCGTAGATCACCAGGGGTGGTATGGCTACACCTTC. Translating gives CASSVDHQGWYGYTF.

A remark on this clone: The CDR3 does not end in the conserved phenylalanine or tryptophan, so this is likely a read error. The DNA is left out, because the CDR3 cannot be placed on it with certainty; the CDR3 is given as TCRdb lists it. V usage is TRBV6-2 or TRBV6-3 and J usage is TRBJ1-1. Germline lookup yields CDR1 MNHEY and CDR2 SVGEGT. The CDR3 is 10 residues long, ends included. CDR3 amino acids: CASSYLDPGG.

V gene TRBV5-1 combines with J gene TRBJ1-2, with 7 bases that match TRBD1. CDR3 length: 15 residues. CDR1 is SGHRS and CDR2 is YFSETQ in the germline V gene. The V and J ends lost 4 bases and 8 bases, in that order; junction bases with no gene match: 14. CDR3 loop: CASSLETGSLRGYTF. Written as DNA, the CDR3 is TGCGCCAGCAGCCTGGAGACAGGGTCTCTGCGAGGCTACACCTTC.

The V call is TRBV6-5, the J call TRBJ1-1; D not resolved. CDR3 length equals 11 residues. Germline-derived CDR1 and CDR2 are MNHEY and SVGAGI. V was trimmed by 6 bases and J by 6 bases, leaving 8 bases between them. The CDR3 sequence: CASRLESEAFF. The CDR3 DNA reads TGTGCCAGCAGACTCGAGTCTGAAGCTTTCTTT.

The sample holds one count of this clone. V and J are TRBV2 and TRBJ2-2, with 8 bases matching TRBD2. The V and J ends lost 7 bases and 1 base, in that order; junction bases with no gene match: 5. Germline V gives CDR1 SNHLY, CDR2 FYNNEI. The CDR3 is 15 amino acids. CDR3 DNA sequence: TGTGCCAGCAATCCAAGCGGGGGGAACACCGGGGAGCTGTTTTTT. Its protein product is CASNPSGGNTGELFF.

This rearrangement joins TRBV6-2 or TRBV6-3 to TRBJ2-1; D unresolved. There are 15 residues in the CDR3. Trimming shortened V by 2 bases and J by 8 bases, and 16 bases separated the two germline ends. Looked up from germline, CDR1 is MNHEY and CDR2 is SVGEGT. CDR3 sequence: CASSYRSGQRDEQFF. In DNA, the CDR3 is TGTGCCAGCAGTTACAGGTCAGGCCAACGCGATGAGCAGTTCTTC.

On this clone: The junction differs from germline at one of its ends, possibly a read error. This sample also contains other DNA sequences that code for the same CDR3. The chain combines TRBV4-1 with TRBJ2-7, with TRBD2 identical over 14 bases. CDR3 length: 19 residues. CDR1 is MGHRA, CDR2 YSYEKL, per germline. DNA for the CDR3: TGCGCCAGCAGCCAAGATGCGGGACTAGCGGGGGAATTTACCTACGAGCAGTACTTT. This codes for CASSQDAGLAGEFTYEQYF.

This chain joins TRBV25-1 and TRBJ1-2; D gene uncertain. V was cut by 0 bases and J by 0 bases, with 8 bases left in between. The V gene's germline CDR1 is MGHDK and CDR2 SYGVNS. CDR3 length equals 15 residues. CDR3 sequence reads: CASSEYSGANYGYTF. CDR3 nucleotide sequence: TGTGCCAGCAGTGAATACTCCGGGGCTAACTATGGCTACACCTTC.

The chain carries TRBV2 and TRBJ1-1; the D is unclear. The V end was cut by 8 bases, the J end by 1 base, with 8 bases between. Germline assignment: CDR1 SNHLY and CDR2 FYNNEI. The CDR3 extends over 12 amino acids. Here the CDR3 reads CASRLTNTEAFF. As DNA, the CDR3 is TGTGCCAGCCGGTTAACGAACACTGAAGCTTTCTTT.